This TCR beta chain was observed in a study of post-analysis software for immune sequencing data. The study, taken as a whole, reports: Significantly decreased normalized Chao1 diversity was recorded for multiple sclerosis patients relative to controls.

The TCR beta cDNA libraries contained unique molecular identifiers. TCRdb reanalysed the PCR reads using MiXCR and keeps one entry per CDR3 protein. The sample records just over 250,000 distinct CDR3 sequences, 36% being singletons. There are many counts of this clonotype. The target antigen is unknown. The specimen sequenced was blood. This receptor was taken from a girl between 5 and 17 years old with multiple sclerosis.

Here the CDR3 reads CASSLTGGTDTQYF. The CDR3 nucleotides read TGTGCCAGCAGTTTAACCGGGGGAACAGATACGCAGTATTTT. V gene TRBV12-3 or TRBV12-4 combines with J gene TRBJ2-3; D is possibly TRBD2 (6 bases). The CDR3 length is 14 residues. Trimming pared 2 bases from V and 3 bases from J, leaving 9 bases between.